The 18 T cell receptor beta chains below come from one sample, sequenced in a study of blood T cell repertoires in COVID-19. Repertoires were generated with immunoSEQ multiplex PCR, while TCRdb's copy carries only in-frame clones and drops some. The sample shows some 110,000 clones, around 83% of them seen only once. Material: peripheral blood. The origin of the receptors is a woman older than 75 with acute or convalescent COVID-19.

This CDR3 is CASSLANRETEAFF. CDR3 DNA sequence: TGTGCCAGCAGCTTAGCAAACAGGGAAACTGAAGCTTTCTTT. The rearrangement joins TRBV11-3 to TRBJ1-1, with a possible D match to TRBD1 (6 bases). CDR1 is SGHNT, CDR2 YENEEA, per germline. With 1 base removed from V and 5 bases from J, the gap between germline ends came to 11 bases. This CDR3 has 14 amino acids.

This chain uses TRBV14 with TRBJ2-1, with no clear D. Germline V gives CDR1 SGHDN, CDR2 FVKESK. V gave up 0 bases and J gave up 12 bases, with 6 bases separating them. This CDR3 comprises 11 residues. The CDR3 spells CASSQERRQFF. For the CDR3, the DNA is TGTGCCAGCAGCCAAGAACGGAGGCAGTTCTTC.

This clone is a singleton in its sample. As DNA, the CDR3 is TGTGCCAGCGAACGGACTAGAAGAAGAACCCTGCGGCCCCGCGAGCAGTACTTC. Amino acids: CASERTRRRTLRPREQYF. The rearrangement joins TRBV19 to TRBJ2-7, with TRBD2 matching 7 bases. CDR3 length: 18 amino acids. Germline V gives CDR1 LNHDA, CDR2 SQIVND (reference sequence). The V and J ends lost 9 bases and 6 bases, in that order; junction bases with no gene match: 26.

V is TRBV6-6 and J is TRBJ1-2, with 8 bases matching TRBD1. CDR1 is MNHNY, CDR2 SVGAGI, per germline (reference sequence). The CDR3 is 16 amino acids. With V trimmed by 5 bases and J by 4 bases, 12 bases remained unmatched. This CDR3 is CASSTAHSDRVYGYTF. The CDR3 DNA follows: TGTGCCAGCAGTACTGCCCACTCGGACAGGGTCTATGGCTACACCTTC.

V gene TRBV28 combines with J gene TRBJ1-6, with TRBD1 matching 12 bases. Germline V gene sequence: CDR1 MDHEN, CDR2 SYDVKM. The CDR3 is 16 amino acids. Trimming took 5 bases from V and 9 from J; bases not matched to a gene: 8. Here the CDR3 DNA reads TGTGCCAGCAGTAGAACCGGGACAGGGGGCAGTTCACCCCTCCACTTT. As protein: CASSRTGTGGSSPLHF.

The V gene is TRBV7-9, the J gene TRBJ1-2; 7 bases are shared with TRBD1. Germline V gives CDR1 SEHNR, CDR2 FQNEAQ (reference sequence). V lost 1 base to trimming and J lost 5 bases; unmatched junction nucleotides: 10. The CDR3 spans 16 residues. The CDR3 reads CASSLEAPGGRYGYTF. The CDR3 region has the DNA TGTGCCAGCAGCTTAGAGGCCCCAGGGGGAAGGTATGGCTACACCTTC. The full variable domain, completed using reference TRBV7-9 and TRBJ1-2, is DTGVSQNPRHKITKRGQNVTFRCDPISEHNRLYWYRQTLGQGPEFLTYFQNEAQLEKSRLLSDRFSAERPKGSFSTLEIQRTEQGDSAMYLCASSLEAPGGRYGYTFGSGTRLTVV.

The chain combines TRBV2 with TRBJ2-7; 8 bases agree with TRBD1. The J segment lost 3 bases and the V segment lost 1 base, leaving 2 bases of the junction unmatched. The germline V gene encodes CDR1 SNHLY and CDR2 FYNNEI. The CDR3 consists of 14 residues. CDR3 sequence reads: CASSEGGQGYEQYF. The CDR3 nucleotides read TGTGCCAGCAGTGAAGGTGGACAGGGCTACGAGCAGTACTTC.

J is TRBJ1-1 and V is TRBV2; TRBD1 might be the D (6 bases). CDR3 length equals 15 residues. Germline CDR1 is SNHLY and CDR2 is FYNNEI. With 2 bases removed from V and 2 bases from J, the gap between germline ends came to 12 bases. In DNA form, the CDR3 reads TGTGCCAGCAGTGAATACCTAGGGGGTAACACTGAAGCTTTCTTT. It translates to CASSEYLGGNTEAFF.

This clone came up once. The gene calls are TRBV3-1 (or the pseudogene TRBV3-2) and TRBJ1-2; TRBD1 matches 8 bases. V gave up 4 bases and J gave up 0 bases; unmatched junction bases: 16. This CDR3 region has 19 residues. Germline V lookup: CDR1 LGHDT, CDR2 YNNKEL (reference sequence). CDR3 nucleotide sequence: TGTGCCAGCAGCCCCTTGATGACAGGGGTCACTCTTACTAACTATGGCTACACCTTC. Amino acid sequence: CASSPLMTGVTLTNYGYTF.

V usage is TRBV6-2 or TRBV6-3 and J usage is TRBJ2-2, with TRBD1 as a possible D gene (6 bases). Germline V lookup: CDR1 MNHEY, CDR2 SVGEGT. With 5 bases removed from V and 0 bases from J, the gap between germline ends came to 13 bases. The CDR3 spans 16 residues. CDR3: CASSHGQYTNTGELFF. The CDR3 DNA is TGTGCCAGCAGTCACGGACAGTACACGAACACCGGGGAGCTGTTTTTT.

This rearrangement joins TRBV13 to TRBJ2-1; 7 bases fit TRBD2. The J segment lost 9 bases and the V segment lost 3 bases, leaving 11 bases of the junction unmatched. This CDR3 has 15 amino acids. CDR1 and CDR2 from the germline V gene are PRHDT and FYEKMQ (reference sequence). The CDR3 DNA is TGTGCCAGCAGCTTTTATTCGGCGGGAGTGGGTGAGCAGTTCTTC. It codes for CASSFYSAGVGEQFF.

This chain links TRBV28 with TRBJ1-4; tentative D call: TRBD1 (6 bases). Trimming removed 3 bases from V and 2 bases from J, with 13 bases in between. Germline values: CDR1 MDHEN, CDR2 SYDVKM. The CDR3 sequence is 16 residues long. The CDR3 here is CASSFRGGVTNEKLFF. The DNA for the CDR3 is TGTGCCAGCAGTTTTAGAGGGGGGGTGACTAATGAAAAACTGTTTTTT.

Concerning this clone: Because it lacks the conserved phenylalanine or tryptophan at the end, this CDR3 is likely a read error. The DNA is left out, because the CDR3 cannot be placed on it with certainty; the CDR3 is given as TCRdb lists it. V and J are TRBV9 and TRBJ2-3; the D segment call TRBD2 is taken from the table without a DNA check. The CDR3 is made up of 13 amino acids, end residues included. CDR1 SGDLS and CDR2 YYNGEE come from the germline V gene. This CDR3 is CASKSGTSGEFRL.

The CDR3 sequence is CASSNNTGIQFGTF. In DNA form, the CDR3 reads TGTGCCAGCAGCAACAATACTGGAATACAGTTTGGGACTTTC. The V and J genes are TRBV21-1 and TRBJ2-6; no check of the table's D call, TRBD1, against the DNA was made. TRBV21-1 corresponds to a pseudogene. CDR3 length: 14 amino acids.

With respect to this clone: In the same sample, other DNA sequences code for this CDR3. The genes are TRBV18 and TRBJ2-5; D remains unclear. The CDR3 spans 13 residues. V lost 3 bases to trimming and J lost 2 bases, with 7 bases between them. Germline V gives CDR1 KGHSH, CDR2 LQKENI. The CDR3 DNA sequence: TGTGCCAGCTCACCCCAACGGCAAGAGACCCAGTACTTC. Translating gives CASSPQRQETQYF.

CDR3 coding DNA: TGTGCCAGCAGCGTAGCTACGACTAGCGGGCGGCGGGAGCAGTTCTTC. Amino acids: CASSVATTSGRREQFF. The chain has TRBV9 and TRBJ2-1; 10 bases map to TRBD2. Trimming removed 0 bases from V and 10 bases from J; junction bases left unmatched: 10. The CDR3 spans 16 residues. The germline gives CDR1 SGDLS, CDR2 YYNGEE.

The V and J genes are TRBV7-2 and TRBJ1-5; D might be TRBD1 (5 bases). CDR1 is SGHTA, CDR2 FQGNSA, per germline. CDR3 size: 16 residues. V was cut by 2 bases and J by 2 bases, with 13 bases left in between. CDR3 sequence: CASSLRPGGGNQPQHF. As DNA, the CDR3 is TGTGCCAGCAGCTTAAGGCCGGGAGGGGGCAATCAGCCCCAGCATTTT.

The CDR3 protein is CASSVEGATGTDTQYF. As DNA, the CDR3 is TGTGCCAGCAGTGTGGAGGGGGCGACAGGCACAGATACGCAGTATTTT. The rearrangement uses TRBV6-1 and TRBJ2-3; perhaps TRBD1 as D (7 bases). This CDR3 region has 16 residues. The germline V gene has CDR1 MNHNS and CDR2 SASEGT. V lost 4 bases and J lost 1, with 15 bases in between.